The TCR beta chain described here comes from a study of shared clonotypes between healthy human individuals. Only in-frame clones appear in the TCRdb table, and some are missing; sequencing was by immunoSEQ multiplex PCR. Among about 2 million clones listed, approximately 94% were seen once. CD45RO-negative, CCR7-selected cells formed the naive CD8 fraction, which excluded terminally differentiated effector memory CD45RA+ cells. Remarks on this clone: What it binds is not known.

Germline V gene data show CDR1 as SNHLY and CDR2 as FYNNEI. Between the trimmed V and J ends, which lost 7 bases and 5 bases, there was a span of 17 bases. This CDR3 contains 14 residues. Study-wide results and limits: It was observed that 4% to 6% of naive CD4 clonotypes were shared across a handful of donors. The sampled material consisted only of blood, and tissue repertoires are likely to differ.

Sequencing was carried out using naive CD8+ T cells sorted from blood. The rearrangement joins TRBV2 to TRBJ2-5; possibly TRBD2 for D (6 bases). This TCR was sampled from a man aged 18 to 30 in good health. In DNA form, the CDR3 reads TGTGCCAGCAACGAGGGCAGGGAGGAGGAGACCCAGTACTTC. Residues: CASNEGREEETQYF.